The 27 T cell receptor beta chains below were found in one sample sequenced in a study of blood T cell repertoires in COVID-19. Produced via immunoSEQ multiplex PCR; TCRdb's table is partial and in-frame only. The profile covers 91,000 or so clones, with about 86% appearing a single time and approximately 12% taken by the ten largest. The sequenced material came from peripheral blood. These receptors were collected from a woman aged 60-70 years in a cohort sampled during active or convalescent COVID-19.

CDR3 residues: CASSQQGTGNTIYF. As DNA, the CDR3 is TGTGCCAGCAGCCAACAGGGAACTGGAAACACCATATATTTT. The V call is TRBV7-2, the J call TRBJ1-3; a weak D match, TRBD1 (6 bases). V was clipped by 5 bases and J by 2 bases, with 10 bases between them. The CDR3 has 14 amino acids. CDR1 and CDR2 from the germline V gene are SGHTA and FQGNSA.

This rearrangement joins TRBV2 to TRBJ1-5; no clear D. Germline-derived CDR1 and CDR2 are SNHLY and FYNNEI. Trimming pared 3 bases from V and 0 bases from J, leaving 9 bases between. The length of the CDR3 is 15 residues. The DNA for the CDR3 is TGTGCCAGCAGTGAGAGGCGGTATAGCAATCAGCCCCAGCATTTT. Translated: CASSERRYSNQPQHF.

The sample holds a few counts of this clone. V usage is TRBV25-1 and J usage is TRBJ1-4, with TRBD1 matching 8 bases. Germline V CDR1 and CDR2: MGHDK, SYGVNS. Unmatched junction bases numbered 2, after V lost 4 bases and J lost 7 bases. The CDR3 consists of 13 residues. The CDR3 nucleotides are TGTGCCAGCAGTGTAACAGGGGGTGAAAAACTGTTTTTT. It codes for CASSVTGGEKLFF.

This sequence joins TRBV2 and TRBJ1-1, with D perhaps TRBD1 (6 bases). The V end lost 8 bases, the J end lost 2 bases, and 15 bases lay between the germline ends. Looked up from germline, CDR1 is SNHLY and CDR2 is FYNNEI. The CDR3 length is 14 residues. For the CDR3, the DNA is TGTGCCAGCTCCTGGACAGAGTTCAACACTGAAGCTTTCTTT. It codes for CASSWTEFNTEAFF.

This clone was counted ten times or more. The V gene is TRBV3-1 (or the pseudogene TRBV3-2), the J gene TRBJ2-5, with D unclear. The V gene lost 4 bases and the J gene lost 9 bases, with 12 bases spanning the gap. Germline assignment: CDR1 LGHDT and CDR2 YNNKEL (reference sequence). CDR3 length: 12 residues. CDR3: CASSPDPGSQYF. As DNA, the CDR3 is TGTGCCAGCAGCCCTGATCCGGGTTCCCAGTACTTC.

The chain has TRBV7-2 and TRBJ2-3, with a weak D call TRBD1 (5 bases). The CDR3 runs 16 residues. V was pared by 5 bases and J by 2 bases, with 17 bases between. Germline V gives CDR1 SGHTA, CDR2 FQGNSA. Written as DNA, the CDR3 is TGTGCCAGCAGCCTACAGGCCCTCCCTATCACAGATACGCAGTATTTT. Its protein product is CASSLQALPITDTQYF.

V usage is TRBV3-1 (or the pseudogene TRBV3-2) and J usage is TRBJ2-7; D is perhaps TRBD2 (5 bases). In germline, CDR1 is LGHDT, CDR2 YNNKEL (reference sequence). The CDR3 sequence is 15 residues long. V gave up 0 bases and J gave up 7 bases, with 16 bases separating them. The CDR3 DNA follows: TGTGCCAGCAGCCAAGAGCCCCTAGCCCCGGGGGAGCAGTACTTC. It specifies CASSQEPLAPGEQYF.

This clone was counted a few times. The chain recombines TRBV3-1 (or the pseudogene TRBV3-2) with TRBJ2-7, with unresolved D. There are 15 residues in the CDR3. Germline CDR1 is LGHDT and CDR2 is YNNKEL (reference sequence). Trimming stripped 0 bases from V and 5 bases from J, with 14 bases between. The CDR3 loop is CASSQELAVRDEQYF. CDR3 bases: TGTGCCAGCAGCCAAGAATTGGCAGTTCGGGACGAGCAGTACTTC.

This clone was found once. This chain connects TRBV5-6 to TRBJ2-7; 8 bases align to TRBD1. The CDR3 consists of 14 residues. V lost 4 bases, J lost 11 bases, and 14 bases stayed unmatched. CDR1 is SGHDT, CDR2 YYEEEE, per germline. The CDR3 here is CASSPNPTGVAEYF. DNA of the CDR3: TGTGCCAGCAGCCCCAATCCGACAGGGGTAGCGGAGTACTTC.

The chain joins TRBV6-5 to TRBJ1-2; a possible D gene is TRBD1 (6 bases). Germline values: CDR1 MNHEY, CDR2 SVGAGI. The CDR3 extends over 14 amino acids. Trimming removed 2 bases at V and 6 bases at J, with 13 bases between. The CDR3 region has the DNA TGTGCCAGCAGTTACGGGGGGGCAGTGGATGGCTACACCTTC. It encodes CASSYGGAVDGYTF.

Remarks on this clone: One junction end does not reproduce the germline sequence, and a read error may be involved. The V call is TRBV6-1, the J call TRBJ1-5, with TRBD1 matching 9 bases. CDR1 and CDR2 from the germline V gene are MNHNS and SASEGT. There are 14 residues in the CDR3. Here the CDR3 DNA reads TGTGCCAGCAGGGAAGGGACAGGGAATCAGCCCCAGCATTTT. Translation: CASREGTGNQPQHF.

The chain has TRBV5-1 and TRBJ1-4; maybe TRBD1 (5 bases). V was cut by 4 bases and J by 2 bases, with 12 bases left in between. Germline CDR1 and CDR2: SGHRS and YFSETQ. The CDR3 runs 15 residues. The CDR3 sequence: CASSQRGQTNEKLFF. As DNA, the CDR3 is TGCGCCAGCAGCCAAAGGGGCCAGACTAATGAAAAACTGTTTTTT.

The chain couples TRBV6-5 to TRBJ1-4; D is ambiguous. The CDR3 is 12 residues long. The V end lost 6 bases, the J end lost 8 bases, and 10 bases lay between the germline ends. Germline CDR1 is MNHEY and CDR2 is SVGAGI. CDR3 residues: CASRSSLEKLFF. The CDR3 DNA reads as TGTGCCAGCAGATCCTCTTTGGAAAAACTGTTTTTT.

V and J are TRBV5-1 and TRBJ2-7, with TRBD2 identical over 7 bases. V shed 0 bases and J 3 bases; nucleotides not matched to a gene: 3. CDR3 length: 14 residues. Looked up from germline, CDR1 is SGHRS and CDR2 is YFSETQ. CDR3 coding DNA: TGCGCCAGCAGCTTGGCGGGGGGTGTCTACGAGCAGTACTTC. Translation gives CASSLAGGVYEQYF.

This clone appeared a single time. V gene TRBV6-5 combines with J gene TRBJ1-1, with D perhaps matching TRBD1 (5 bases). Germline CDR1 is MNHEY and CDR2 is SVGAGI. Trimming pared 10 bases from V and 8 bases from J, leaving 11 bases between. This CDR3 spans 10 amino acids. The CDR3 protein is CATSWTEAFF. DNA for the CDR3: TGTGCCACGTCATGGACAGAAGCTTTCTTT.

This sequence joins TRBV5-1 and TRBJ1-4, with D tentatively TRBD1 (5 bases). The CDR3 spans 15 residues. Germline V lookup: CDR1 SGHRS, CDR2 YFSETQ. V was trimmed by 4 bases and J by 10 bases, leaving 20 bases between them. CDR3 in DNA: TGCGCCAGCAGCAGGGATGGGACGCTCGGGGGAAAACTGTTTTTT. Protein product: CASSRDGTLGGKLFF.

This chain links TRBV6-5 with TRBJ1-1, with TRBD1 matching over 7 bases. The junction had 8 bases not matched to a gene; V was cut back by 7 bases and J by 3 bases. The germline V gene has CDR1 MNHEY and CDR2 SVGAGI. The CDR3 loop spans 14 amino acids. The CDR3 loop is CASTRDSKDTEAFF. The DNA of the CDR3 is TGTGCCAGCACCCGGGACAGTAAAGACACTGAAGCTTTCTTT.

The CDR3, as DNA: TGTGCCAGCAGCCTCCAGGCCTACAATGAGCAGTTCTTC. This encodes CASSLQAYNEQFF. The gene calls are TRBV7-2 and TRBJ2-1; the D is unclear. The V gene lost 5 bases and the J gene lost 2 bases, with 7 bases spanning the gap. CDR1 and CDR2 from the germline V gene are SGHTA and FQGNSA. This CDR3 region has 13 residues.

This chain uses TRBV6-5 with TRBJ2-7; 9 bases fit TRBD1. The germline CDR1 and CDR2 sequences are MNHEY and SVGAGI. Trimming took 5 bases from V and 6 from J; bases not matched to a gene: 8. The CDR3 has 14 residues. DNA for the CDR3: TGTGCCAGCAGTAACCCGGGACAGGGAGGCGAGCAGTACTTC. Translated, it gives CASSNPGQGGEQYF.

As for this clone: The junction and the germline gene differ at one end; a read error may be behind it. The chain carries TRBV12-3 or TRBV12-4 and TRBJ2-3; D not resolved. The CDR3 has 13 amino acids. In DNA, the CDR3 is TGTGCCAGCAGCTTAGGCCCGGCAGATACGCAGTATTTT. Its protein is CASSLGPADTQYF.

The chain is built from TRBV27 and TRBJ1-5, with D perhaps TRBD1 (5 bases). This CDR3 region has 14 residues. Germline CDR1 is MNHEY and CDR2 is SMNVEV (reference sequence). Trimming took off 5 bases at V and 5 bases at J, with 13 bases between the two ends. CDR3 nucleotide sequence: TGTGCCAGCAGTCCCGGGGGTTTTGATCAGCCCCAGCATTTT. This gives the protein CASSPGGFDQPQHF.

The chain carries TRBV9 and TRBJ1-2; 10 bases agree with TRBD1. V shed 4 bases, J shed 6 bases, and the junction held 6 bases outside the gene matches. Germline V CDR1 and CDR2: SGDLS, YYNGEE. This CDR3 is 14 amino acids long. The CDR3 bases are TGTGCCAGCAGCCCACAGGGACAGGGGCATGGCTACACCTTC. This gives the protein CASSPQGQGHGYTF. The full variable domain, its missing parts supplied by reference TRBV9 and TRBJ1-2, is DSGVTQTPKHLITATGQRVTLRCSPRSGDLSVYWYQQSLDQGLQFLIQYYNGEERAKGNILERFSAQQFPDLHSELNLSSLELGDSALYFCASSPQGQGHGYTFGSGTRLTVV.

This sequence joins TRBV2 and TRBJ1-2, with D uncertain. The V gene's germline CDR1 is SNHLY and CDR2 FYNNEI. V was pared by 8 bases and J by 0 bases, with 10 bases between. The CDR3 has 13 residues. CDR3 loop: CASYRESNYGYTF. The CDR3 DNA is TGTGCCAGCTACCGAGAATCTAACTATGGCTACACCTTC.

This clone was detected only a few times. The chain is built from TRBV6-1 and TRBJ1-5; possible D gene TRBD1, 6 bases. Trimming cost V 3 bases and J 11 bases, with 14 bases left between them. The length of the CDR3 is 13 residues. Per the germline V gene, CDR1 is MNHNS and CDR2 is SASEGT. Here the CDR3 DNA reads TGTGCCAGCAGTGAGGGGGCCCATTCGTCCCAGCATTTT. Protein product: CASSEGAHSSQHF.

The chain has TRBV28 and TRBJ1-5; D is undetermined. Trimming pared 5 bases from V and 6 bases from J, leaving 8 bases between. The CDR3 length is 12 residues. The germline gives CDR1 MDHEN, CDR2 SYDVKM. CDR3 loop: CASSPLRQPQHF. The CDR3 region has the DNA TGTGCCAGCAGTCCCCTTCGTCAGCCCCAGCATTTT.

This clone was observed a handful of times. The J gene is TRBJ2-7, the V gene TRBV27; TRBD2 might be the D (5 bases). V was trimmed by 0 bases and J by 1 base, leaving 16 bases between them. Germline lookup yields CDR1 MNHEY and CDR2 SMNVEV (reference sequence). This CDR3 is 17 amino acids long. The CDR3 region has the DNA TGTGCCAGCAGTTTATCGTACCCGGGCGGGCCTTCCTACGAGCAGTACTTC. Translating it yields CASSLSYPGGPSYEQYF.

The V and J genes are TRBV5-1 and TRBJ2-3, with 9 bases that match TRBD2. CDR3 length equals 16 residues. Looked up from germline, CDR1 is SGHRS and CDR2 is YFSETQ. With 0 bases clipped from V and 0 bases from J, the junction kept 2 bases outside the gene matches. The CDR3 bases are TGCGCCAGCAGCTTGGTTCTAGCGGGGAGCACAGATACGCAGTATTTT. This gives the protein CASSLVLAGSTDTQYF.